The 7 T cell receptor beta chains below were found in one sample sequenced in a study of beta chain features in type 1 diabetes. Every isolated RNA sample was fully reverse transcribed, so sequencing captured expressed TCRB transcripts. The method was immunoSEQ multiplex PCR; TCRdb's version includes in-frame clones alone and lacks a portion of them. The table has roughly 150,000 clones, roughly 60% seen once. Broader study findings: A moderate, significant TCRB CDR3 shortening appeared in type 1 diabetes across four CD4+ subsets.

No cognate antigen is known for these TCRs. Sequencing was carried out using naive CD4+ T cells from blood. All receptors derive from a man in his thirties or forties with type 1 diabetes.

V and J are TRBV5-6 and TRBJ2-3; D remains ambiguous. With 0 bases removed from V and 5 bases from J, the gap between germline ends came to 10 bases. This CDR3 comprises 14 residues. CDR1 and CDR2 (germline): SGHDT, YYEEEE. The CDR3 loop reads CASSLDARGDTQYF. The DNA of the CDR3 is TGTGCCAGCAGCTTGGATGCCCGAGGAGATACGCAGTATTTT.

This clone has a handful of counts. The genes are TRBV30 and TRBJ2-5, with 7 positions matching TRBD2. CDR1 and CDR2 (germline): GTSNPN, SVGIG (reference sequence). Trimming took 1 base from V and 5 from J; bases not matched to a gene: 7. CDR3 size: 14 residues. CDR3 sequence reads: CAWSAASGMETQYF. The CDR3 region has the DNA TGTGCCTGGAGTGCTGCTAGCGGAATGGAGACCCAGTACTTC.

The CDR3 here is CASSEELGSTDTQYF. CDR3 DNA sequence: TGTGCCAGCAGTGAAGAGTTAGGTAGCACAGATACGCAGTATTTT. The chain recombines TRBV2 with TRBJ2-3, with D uncertain. Trimming removed 1 base from V and 0 bases from J, with 8 bases in between. Germline V gene data show CDR1 as SNHLY and CDR2 as FYNNEI. This CDR3 is 15 amino acids long.

The V call is TRBV29-1, the J call TRBJ2-7, with D possibly TRBD1 on 6 matching bases. This CDR3 region has 11 residues. Germline loops: CDR1 SQVTM, CDR2 ANQGSEA. Trimming took 6 bases from V and 5 from J, leaving 11 bases between them. CDR3 in DNA: TGCAGCGTAATGGGGGCCGACGAGCAGTACTTC. This encodes CSVMGADEQYF.

A few counts support this clone. The J gene is TRBJ1-2, the V gene TRBV6-5; D gene uncertain. CDR3 length: 15 amino acids. Germline values: CDR1 MNHEY, CDR2 SVGAGI. Trimming pared 5 bases from V and 5 bases from J, leaving 18 bases between. The CDR3 is CASSPLRPAEYGYTF. DNA for the CDR3: TGTGCCAGCAGTCCTCTGCGGCCGGCTGAATATGGCTACACCTTC.

The chain employs TRBV7-2 and TRBJ2-3, with D uncertain. V lost 4 bases and J lost 2, with 13 bases in between. This CDR3 is built from 15 residues. Germline V gives CDR1 SGHTA, CDR2 FQGNSA. The chain's CDR3 is CASSSLGSFTDTQYF. The CDR3 bases are TGTGCCAGCAGCTCCCTTGGAAGCTTCACAGATACGCAGTATTTT. Full variable domain (outside the CDR3, taken from reference TRBV7-2 and TRBJ2-3): GAGVSQSPSNKVTEKGKDVELRCDPISGHTALYWYRQSLGQGLEFLIYFQGNSAPDKSGLPSDRFSAERTGGSVSTLTIQRTQQEDSAVYLCASSSLGSFTDTQYFGPGTRLTVL.

The chain recombines TRBV29-1 with TRBJ1-3, with D tentatively TRBD1 (5 bases). V lost 6 bases and J 8 bases, leaving 11 bases between the germline ends. Germline loops: CDR1 SQVTM, CDR2 ANQGSEA. The CDR3 covers 11 residues. CDR3 loop: CSVRQGHTIYF. For the CDR3, the DNA is TGCAGCGTGCGGCAGGGCCACACCATATATTTT.